This TCR beta chain was recorded in a study of shared clonotypes between healthy human individuals. Notes on this clone: The same CDR3 arises from other DNA sequences in this sample as well.

Sequenced by immunoSEQ multiplex PCR; TCRdb stores in-frame clones only, minus some. The sample lists millions of clones; 85% to 95% were seen once. The CDR3 extends over 12 amino acids. Between the trimmed V and J ends, which lost 3 bases and 2 bases, there was a span of 3 bases. Germline loops: CDR1 SGHDN, CDR2 FVKESK. The TCR sequence derives from a man aged 18-30 years in good health. The sequencing sample was made of naive CD4+ T cells sorted from blood. Subset indicated: CD45RA+ positively selected. The chain recombines TRBV14 with TRBJ2-3; D gene unclear. The CDR3 DNA sequence: TGTGCCAGCAGCCAGATCACAGATACGCAGTATTTT. As protein: CASSQITDTQYF.